This T cell receptor beta chain was identified in a study of T cell repertoires in cytomegalovirus infection. Turning to the study itself: Based on public TCR beta signatures, there were indications of CMV infection and of a matching HLA type.

The CDR3 has 13 amino acids. V was clipped by 5 bases and J by 4 bases, with 10 bases between them. Looked up from germline, CDR1 is SGHAT and CDR2 is FQNNGV. For this clonotype: Its matching antigen is unknown.

In TCRdb, the reads were re-called with MiXCR into one record per CDR3 protein. The sample contains fewer than 650,000 distinct CDR3 sequences, 40% of which appear only once. The V gene is TRBV11-2, the J gene TRBJ2-3; D not resolved. The sequencing here drew on cultured PBMCs, taken from culture after CMV antigen stimulation. The receptor's source is a human donor in good health (CMV status not recorded). Some clones in this sample may be carry-over from other donors' samples. CDR3 nucleotide sequence: TGTGCCAGCAGCCGGTGGGTGGCAGATACGCAGTATTTT. Its translation: CASSRWVADTQYF. Full variable domain (remainder filled in from reference TRBV11-2 and TRBJ2-3): EAGVAQSPRYKIIEKRQSVAFWCNPISGHATLYWYQQILGQGPKLLIQFQNNGVVDDSQLPKDRFSAERLKGVDSTLKIQPAKLEDSAVYLCASSRWVADTQYFGPGTRLTVL.